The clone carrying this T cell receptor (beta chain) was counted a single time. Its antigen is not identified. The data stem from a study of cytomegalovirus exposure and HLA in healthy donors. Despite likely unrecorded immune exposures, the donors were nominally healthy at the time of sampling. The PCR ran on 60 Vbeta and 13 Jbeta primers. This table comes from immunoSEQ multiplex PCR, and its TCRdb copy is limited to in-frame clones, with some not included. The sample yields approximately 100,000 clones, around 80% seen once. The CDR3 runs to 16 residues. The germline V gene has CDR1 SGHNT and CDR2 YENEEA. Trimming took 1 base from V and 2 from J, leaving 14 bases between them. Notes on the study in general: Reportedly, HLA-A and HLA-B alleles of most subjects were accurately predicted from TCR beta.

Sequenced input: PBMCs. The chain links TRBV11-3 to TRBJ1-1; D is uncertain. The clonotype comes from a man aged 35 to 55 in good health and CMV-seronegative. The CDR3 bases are TGTGCCAGCAGCTTAGGCGGAGAAACCGATAACACTGAAGCTTTCTTT. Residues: CASSLGGETDNTEAFF.